These 32 T cell receptor beta chains were all obtained from the same sample, sequenced in a study of siplizumab effects on memory and regulatory T cells (dated by TCRdb to about 2019). Mixed lymphocyte reaction cells were cocultured at 37°C for more than 5 days. Libraries were made using the immunoSEQ multiplex PCR assay. Held by TCRdb, this immuneACCESS table contains in-frame sequences only and omits some clones. Under half of the omission traces to an unresolved V gene where checked; the cause of the rest is unknown. The sample table holds about 6,600 clones, of which just over 35% were seen once. The ten largest clones take up around a sixth of the sample. Their antigen targets remain unknown. Sequenced material: CFSE-low (dividing) CD8+ T cells sorted from an allogeneic mixed lymphocyte reaction. These receptors all stem from a human donor in good health; the cells came from an allogeneic mixed lymphocyte reaction.

This clone appeared a few times. V and J are TRBV5-7 and TRBJ2-7, with TRBD1 identical over 7 bases. TRBV5-7 is an ORF; its function is uncertain. The ends lost 9 bases at V and 3 bases at J; junction bases unmatched: 9. The CDR3 extends over 13 amino acids. Written as DNA, the CDR3 is TGTGCCACCACCCGGGGACAGAGCTACGAGCAGTACTTC. Translation gives CATTRGQSYEQYF.

This clone appeared a few times. The rearrangement joins TRBV15 to TRBJ1-1; D gene uncertain. V shed 3 bases and J shed 5 bases, with 13 bases lying between them. Germline V CDR1 and CDR2: LNHNV, YYDKDF (reference sequence). This CDR3 contains 14 residues. CDR3 nucleotide sequence: TGTGCCACCAGCAGTGAGAGTCTGGGGACTGAAGCTTTCTTT. This encodes CATSSESLGTEAFF.

By share, this clone counts as medium-sized (0.01 to 0.1%). The chain has TRBV7-6 and TRBJ2-7; 12 bases map to TRBD2. The CDR3 consists of 17 residues. The V gene's germline CDR1 is SGHVS and CDR2 FNYEAQ. The V segment lost 3 bases and the J segment 2 bases; nucleotides outside the gene matches: 8. The CDR3 sequence: CASSFLAGGLSPYEQYF. The DNA of the CDR3 is TGTGCCAGCAGCTTTCTAGCGGGAGGGCTCTCTCCCTACGAGCAGTACTTC.

Only a few counts were recorded for this clone. The rearrangement uses TRBV28 and TRBJ2-3; D is perhaps TRBD1 or TRBD2 (5 bases each). V was trimmed by 1 base and J by 6 bases, leaving 14 bases between them. This CDR3 has 15 residues. The V gene's germline CDR1 is MDHEN and CDR2 SYDVKM. CDR3 bases: TGTGCCAGCAGTTTATCCATATGGGGACCTGATACGCAGTATTTT. Protein: CASSLSIWGPDTQYF.

V usage is TRBV20-1 and J usage is TRBJ2-7; 7 bases map to TRBD1. Per the germline V gene, CDR1 is DFQATT and CDR2 is SNEGSKA (reference sequence). V dropped 5 bases and J dropped 4; count of bases not matched to a gene: 2. The CDR3 spans 11 residues. The CDR3 DNA reads as TGCAGTGCTCCGACAGGGTACGAGCAGTACTTC. This gives the protein CSAPTGYEQYF.

A few counts support this clone. This chain links TRBV7-7 with TRBJ2-2, with D tentatively TRBD1 (6 bases). Germline V CDR1 and CDR2: SSHAT, FNYEAQ (reference sequence). This CDR3 is 17 amino acids long. The ends were cut back, 3 bases at V and 6 bases at J, with 20 bases in the middle. As DNA, the CDR3 is TGTGCCAGCAGCTTCATGGGGTACCGGACAGAGGCCGGGGAGCTGTTTTTT. Its protein product is CASSFMGYRTEAGELFF.

This clone is medium-sized. The chain links TRBV28 to TRBJ2-7; D remains ambiguous. Looked up from germline, CDR1 is MDHEN and CDR2 is SYDVKM. Trimming stripped 4 bases from V and 0 bases from J, with 13 bases between. The CDR3 has 15 residues. CDR3 DNA: TGTGCCAGCAGTTCACATCAACAGAGCTCCTACGAGCAGTACTTC. Residues: CASSSHQQSSYEQYF. Combining the CDR3 with reference TRBV28 and TRBJ2-7 gives the whole variable domain DVKVTQSSRYLVKRTGEKVFLECVQDMDHENMFWYRQDPGLGLRLIYFSYDVKMKEKGDIPEGYSVSREKKERFSLILESASTNQTSMYLCASSSHQQSSYEQYFGPGTRLTVT.

By frequency in the sample, this clone is medium-sized. The CDR3 nucleotides read TGTGCCAGTCACCTACTCTTAAGAGAGCAGTACTTC. Its protein is CASHLLLREQYF. The chain is built from TRBV5-5 and TRBJ2-7; D is uncertain. The germline V gene encodes CDR1 SGHKS and CDR2 YYEKEE (reference sequence). This CDR3 has 12 residues. V was cut by 8 bases and J by 7 bases, with 16 bases left in between.

The chain employs TRBV19 and TRBJ2-3; D remains unclear. The germline V and J ends were trimmed by 4 bases and 0 bases, with 11 bases remaining between them. The CDR3 covers 15 residues. Germline loops: CDR1 LNHDA, CDR2 SQIVND (reference sequence). The DNA for the CDR3 is TGTGCCAGTAGTACGACCGCCTGGAGCACAGATACGCAGTATTTT. It yields the protein CASSTTAWSTDTQYF.

This clone was counted between two and nine times. This chain uses TRBV6-5 with TRBJ2-1; no clear D gene. The germline V gene has CDR1 MNHEY and CDR2 SVGAGI. The CDR3 covers 12 residues. V was pared by 3 bases and J by 8 bases, with 8 bases between. In nucleotides, the CDR3 is TGTGCCAGCAGTTATGGCCCTTATGAGCAGTTCTTC. This codes for CASSYGPYEQFF.

The rearrangement joins TRBV5-5 to TRBJ2-7, with a possible D match to TRBD1 (6 bases). This CDR3 has 12 amino acids. The germline V gene has CDR1 SGHKS and CDR2 YYEKEE (reference sequence). V dropped 4 bases and J dropped 5 bases, with 10 bases sitting between them. CDR3 residues: CASSQRQDEQYF. The CDR3 nucleotides read TGTGCCAGCAGCCAAAGACAGGACGAGCAGTACTTC.

The sample holds a few counts of this clone. The genes are TRBV9 and TRBJ1-2; D is perhaps TRBD1 (5 bases). Germline loops: CDR1 SGDLS, CDR2 YYNGEE. CDR3 length: 18 residues. V lost 0 bases and J 3 bases, leaving 21 bases between the germline ends. The chain's CDR3 is CASSVDPKAGGKDYGYTF. The CDR3 nucleotides are TGTGCCAGCAGCGTAGACCCTAAGGCCGGGGGTAAAGACTATGGCTACACCTTC.

This clone has only a few counts. One junction end disagrees with the germline gene, perhaps due to a read error. The rearrangement uses TRBV27 and TRBJ2-7; 8 bases agree with TRBD1. CDR3 length: 13 amino acids. Germline CDR1 MNHEY, CDR2 SMNVEV (reference sequence). The CDR3 nucleotides read TGTGCCAGCAGCCCAGGGGGCCCATACGGGCAGTACTTC. Residues: CASSPGGPYGQYF.

This chain uses TRBV5-4 with TRBJ2-7, with D perhaps TRBD2 (6 bases). Germline CDR1 reads SGHNT; CDR2 reads YYREEE (reference sequence). Deletions cut 3 bases from V and 1 base from J, with 8 bases between. The CDR3 spans 13 residues. CDR3: CASSWGTSYEQYF. CDR3 nucleotide sequence: TGTGCCAGCAGCTGGGGGACTTCCTACGAGCAGTACTTC.

The J gene is TRBJ1-4, the V gene TRBV5-1, with D tentatively TRBD1 (5 bases). V dropped 8 bases and J dropped 6 bases, with 14 bases sitting between them. Germline V gene sequence: CDR1 SGHRS, CDR2 YFSETQ. This CDR3 has 13 amino acids. CDR3 nucleotides: TGCGCCAGAGCCAAGGGAGGGGATGAAAAACTGTTTTTT. This gives the protein CARAKGGDEKLFF.

The rearrangement uses TRBV6-1 and TRBJ2-7; perhaps D is TRBD1 or TRBD2 (5 bases each). Between the trimmed V and J ends, which lost 2 bases and 4 bases, there was a span of 6 bases. CDR1 and CDR2 (germline): MNHNS, SASEGT. The CDR3 contains 12 residues. CDR3 sequence: CASSEWGYEQYF. For the CDR3, the DNA is TGTGCCAGCAGTGAATGGGGGTACGAGCAGTACTTC.

Only a few counts were recorded for this clone. The chain has TRBV7-8 and TRBJ2-1; 8 bases fit TRBD2. CDR1 is SGHVS and CDR2 is FQNEAQ in the germline V gene. The J segment lost 8 bases and the V segment lost 2 bases, leaving 8 bases of the junction unmatched. The CDR3 runs 15 residues. The DNA for the CDR3 is TGTGCCAGCAGCTTAATCGGAGCGGGAGTAGATGAGCAGTTCTTC. It is translated as CASSLIGAGVDEQFF.

This rearrangement joins TRBV27 to TRBJ2-3, with 14 bases that match TRBD2. This CDR3 contains 15 residues. J lost 6 bases, V lost 7 bases, and 6 bases had no gene match. Germline V gives CDR1 MNHEY, CDR2 SMNVEV (reference sequence). Here the CDR3 reads CASTGTSGSRDTQYF. The CDR3 DNA is TGTGCCAGCACTGGGACTAGCGGGAGTCGCGATACGCAGTATTTT.

In nucleotides, the CDR3 is TGTGCCAGCAGCTCGACGGGACTAGTGTGGTACGAGCAGTACTTC. This translates into CASSSTGLVWYEQYF. The genes are TRBV4-2 and TRBJ2-7, with TRBD2 matching over 8 bases. This CDR3 comprises 15 residues. In germline, CDR1 is LGHNA, CDR2 YNFKEQ. V trimming: 5 bases; J trimming: 4 bases; junction bases outside the gene matches: 10.

The chain employs TRBV6-1 and TRBJ1-4; no clear D gene. This CDR3 comprises 18 residues. CDR1 is MNHNS, CDR2 SASEGT, per germline. V lost 2 bases and J lost 4, with 20 bases in between. CDR3 protein: CASSEIPGLSPNNEKLFF. In nucleotides, the CDR3 is TGTGCCAGCAGTGAAATCCCGGGTCTTTCCCCTAATAATGAAAAACTGTTTTTT.

V gene TRBV11-2 combines with J gene TRBJ2-3, with 11 bases lining up with TRBD2. CDR3 size: 19 residues. J was trimmed by 3 bases and V by 5 bases; bases with no gene match: 16. Germline V gene sequence: CDR1 SGHAT, CDR2 FQNNGV. In nucleotides, the CDR3 is TGTGCCAGCAGCCCGGGGAGTGTACTAGCGGGAGAAGAAACAGATACGCAGTATTTT. It encodes CASSPGSVLAGEETDTQYF. Filled out from reference TRBV11-2 and TRBJ2-3, the complete variable domain reads EAGVAQSPRYKIIEKRQSVAFWCNPISGHATLYWYQQILGQGPKLLIQFQNNGVVDDSQLPKDRFSAERLKGVDSTLKIQPAKLEDSAVYLCASSPGSVLAGEETDTQYFGPGTRLTVL.

This clone was observed a handful of times. V is TRBV6-5 and J is TRBJ2-2, with D perhaps matching TRBD1 or TRBD2 (6 bases each). CDR3 size: 15 residues. Per germline, CDR1 MNHEY and CDR2 SVGAGI. Trimming took off 8 bases at V and 9 bases at J, with 22 bases between the two ends. The CDR3 region has the DNA TGTGCCAGCGGATCACTATTGGGGGGCAACAGGGAGCTGTTTTTT. It yields the protein CASGSLLGGNRELFF.

On this clone: Germline and junction disagree at one end, which may indicate a read error. CDR3 in amino acids: CAISESPGLTNF. CDR3 DNA sequence: TGTGCCATCAGTGAGTCACCGGGACTAACCAATTTT. The gene calls are TRBV10-3 and TRBJ2-3, with 7 nucleotides matching TRBD2. Germline values: CDR1 ENHRY, CDR2 SYGVKD. This CDR3 region has 12 residues.

The CDR3 reads CASSPPTPTDTQYF. The CDR3 bases are TGTGCCAGCAGCCCTCCCACACCCACAGATACGCAGTATTTT. The rearrangement joins TRBV7-9 to TRBJ2-3; D not certain. Germline V gene lookup returns CDR1 SEHNR and CDR2 FQNEAQ (reference sequence). The CDR3 has 14 residues. Trimming removed 5 bases at V and 2 bases at J, with 11 bases between.

This sequence joins TRBV19 and TRBJ2-7, with TRBD2 as a possible D gene (6 bases). V was clipped by 10 bases and J by 6 bases, with 31 bases between them. The germline V gene encodes CDR1 LNHDA and CDR2 SQIVND (reference sequence). The CDR3 is 17 residues long. The chain's CDR3 is CATPKSRDFYIVREQYF. The DNA for the CDR3 is TGTGCCACCCCTAAAAGCCGGGACTTCTACATAGTACGCGAGCAGTACTTC.

The genes are TRBV4-1 and TRBJ1-5; a weak D match, TRBD1 (6 bases). V dropped 0 bases and J dropped 6 bases, with 15 bases sitting between them. There are 16 residues in the CDR3. Germline loops: CDR1 MGHRA, CDR2 YSYEKL. The CDR3 is CASSQDVGTFPQPQHF. In nucleotides, the CDR3 is TGCGCCAGCAGCCAAGACGTGGGGACATTCCCTCAGCCCCAGCATTTT.

The chain employs TRBV27 and TRBJ2-5; D gene unclear. Germline CDR1 reads MNHEY; CDR2 reads SMNVEV (reference sequence). This CDR3 spans 13 amino acids. Trimming removed 3 bases at V and 1 base at J, with 6 bases between. This CDR3 is CASSFDFQETQYF. CDR3 sequence (DNA): TGTGCCAGCAGTTTTGACTTCCAAGAGACCCAGTACTTC.

This rearrangement joins TRBV11-3 to TRBJ2-5; 7 bases are a match to TRBD1. Unmatched junction bases numbered 7, after V lost 1 base and J lost 5 bases. This CDR3 region has 15 residues. The V gene's germline CDR1 is SGHNT and CDR2 YENEEA. The CDR3, as DNA: TGTGCCAGCAGCTTAGCCCCAGGGGGACGGGAGACCCAGTACTTC. Protein sequence: CASSLAPGGRETQYF.

The V and J genes are TRBV5-4 and TRBJ1-5; D is uncertain. The germline V gene encodes CDR1 SGHNT and CDR2 YYREEE (reference sequence). This CDR3 has 15 residues. Deletions cut 4 bases from V and 3 bases from J, with 14 bases between. The CDR3 region has the DNA TGTGCCAGCAGCCTCCTGAGGAGTCACAATCAGCCCCAGCATTTT. This gives the protein CASSLLRSHNQPQHF. Variable domain in full (rest from reference TRBV5-4 and TRBJ1-5): ETGVTQSPTHLIKTRGQQVTLRCSSQSGHNTVSWYQQALGQGPQFIFQYYREEENGRGNFPPRFSGLQFPNYSSELNVNALELDDSALYLCASSLLRSHNQPQHFGDGTRLSIL.

The chain uses TRBV9 and TRBJ2-1, with a possible D match to TRBD2 (5 bases). V was clipped by 5 bases and J by 5 bases, with 5 bases between them. Germline-derived CDR1 and CDR2 are SGDLS and YYNGEE. The CDR3 contains 11 residues. The CDR3 sequence: CASRRDNEQFF. The CDR3 bases are TGTGCCAGCAGGCGGGACAATGAGCAGTTCTTC.

This clone has only a few counts. This chain joins TRBV7-9 and TRBJ2-7; D is unresolved. V dropped 5 bases and J dropped 7 bases, with 9 bases sitting between them. In germline, CDR1 is SEHNR, CDR2 FQNEAQ (reference sequence). The CDR3 covers 11 residues. The DNA for the CDR3 is TGTGCCAGCAGCCCCCTTGAGGAGCAGTACTTC. Translating gives CASSPLEEQYF.

V gene TRBV27 combines with J gene TRBJ2-1; 11 nucleotides agree with TRBD2. The germline gives CDR1 MNHEY, CDR2 SMNVEV (reference sequence). V was clipped by 4 bases and J by 5 bases; unmatched bases: 4. The CDR3 loop spans 15 amino acids. CDR3 nucleotides: TGTGCCAGCAGTTCTGGGACTAGCGGAAACAATGAGCAGTTCTTC. As protein: CASSSGTSGNNEQFF.